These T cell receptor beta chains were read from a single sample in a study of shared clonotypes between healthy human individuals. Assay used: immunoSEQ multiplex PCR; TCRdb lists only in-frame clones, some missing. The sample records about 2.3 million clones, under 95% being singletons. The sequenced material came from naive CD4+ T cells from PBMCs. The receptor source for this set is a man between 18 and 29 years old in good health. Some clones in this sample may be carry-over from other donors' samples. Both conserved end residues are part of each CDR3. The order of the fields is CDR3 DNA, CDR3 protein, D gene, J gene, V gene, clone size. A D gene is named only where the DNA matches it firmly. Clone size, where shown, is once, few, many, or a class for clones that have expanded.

DNA: TGTGCCAGCAGTACCCGGGGTTGGGGCCAGGGTTCACCCCTCCACTTT; CDR3: CASSTRGWGQGSPLHF; D: .; J: TRBJ1-6; V: TRBV6-6; size: .
DNA: TGTGCCAGCAGCGTTGTCGGTGACGGGGACACTGAAGCTTTCTTT; CDR3: CASSVVGDGDTEAFF; D: .; J: TRBJ1-1; V: TRBV9; size: .
DNA: TGCGCCAGCAGCTTGGCTCTAGCGGGAGGTAATGAGCAGTTCTTC; CDR3: CASSLALAGGNEQFF; D: TRBD2; J: TRBJ2-1; V: TRBV5-1; size: .
DNA: TGTGCCAGCAGTGTACTTATGGCGGCTGAGCAGTACTTC; CDR3: CASSVLMAAEQYF; D: .; J: TRBJ2-7; V: TRBV2; size: once
DNA: TGTGCCATCAGTGAGCCTAACCGGGCGAACCACGAGCAGTACTTC; CDR3: CAISEPNRANHEQYF; D: .; J: TRBJ2-7; V: TRBV10-3; size: .
DNA: TGTGCCAGCAGCTTACGTGTGGGACTAGCGAGTGAGCAGTTCTTC; CDR3: CASSLRVGLASEQFF; D: TRBD2; J: TRBJ2-1; V: TRBV7-2; size: .
DNA: TGCGCCAGTTCCTCCGGGACCACGACCTACAATGAGCAGTTCTTC; CDR3: CASSSGTTTYNEQFF; D: .; J: TRBJ2-1; V: TRBV5-1; size: few
DNA: TGCGCCAGCAGCCAAGATCTCCGGGGCGCGCGATACGAGCAGTACTTC; CDR3: CASSQDLRGARYEQYF; D: .; J: TRBJ2-7; V: TRBV4-1; size: .
DNA: TGTGCCAGCAACCCTCGCCCCAATGAGCAGTTCTTC; CDR3: CASNPRPNEQFF; D: .; J: TRBJ2-1; V: TRBV6-1; size: .
DNA: TGTGCCAGCAGCTTGCGACCGGGACTAGCGGGTTCCTACGAGCAGTACTTC; CDR3: CASSLRPGLAGSYEQYF; D: TRBD2; J: TRBJ2-7; V: TRBV7-2; size: .
DNA: TGTGCCAGCAGCTACGACAGGTACCTCGCCTACGAGCAGTACTTC; CDR3: CASSYDRYLAYEQYF; D: .; J: TRBJ2-7; V: TRBV11-2; size: .
DNA: TGTGCCAGCTCAGTGACCGGAACAGAAGAGACCCAGTACTTC; CDR3: CASSVTGTEETQYF; D: .; J: TRBJ2-5; V: TRBV18; size: .
DNA: TGTGCCAGCAGTACCAACCTAGCGACCGGGGAGCTGTTTTTT; CDR3: CASSTNLATGELFF; D: .; J: TRBJ2-2; V: TRBV2; size: .
DNA: TGTGCCAGCAGCCAAGTTTCCCCAGGGGGCGCCGGGCCTGAAGCTTTCTTT; CDR3: CASSQVSPGGAGPEAFF; D: TRBD1; J: TRBJ1-1; V: TRBV4-2; size: .
DNA: TGTGCCAGCAGCTTGGGCCCTGGCCAGACGGTGATGTACGAGCAGTACTTC; CDR3: CASSLGPGQTVMYEQYF; D: .; J: TRBJ2-7; V: TRBV7-4; size: .
DNA: TGTGCTAGTGGTTTGGTAACAGGGGACGACACCGGGGAGCTGTTTTTT; CDR3: CASGLVTGDDTGELFF; D: TRBD1; J: TRBJ2-2; V: TRBV12-5; size: once
DNA: TGTGCCAGCAGTTCCCGGAGGGTAGCGGGAGTAGGCGAGCAGTACTTC; CDR3: CASSSRRVAGVGEQYF; D: TRBD2; J: TRBJ2-7; V: TRBV27; size: .
DNA: TGTGCCAGCAGCAAGCGGGGTACTAATGAAAAACTGTTTTTT; CDR3: CASSKRGTNEKLFF; D: .; J: TRBJ1-4; V: TRBV25-1; size: .
DNA: TGTGCCAGCAGCTTAGTTGCGGGACCTTTTAAGTTCTTC; CDR3: CASSLVAGPFKFF; D: .; J: TRBJ2-1; V: TRBV11-2; size: .
DNA: TGCAGCGTCCGGGGGGCAGGGCAAGAGACCCAGTACTTC; CDR3: CSVRGAGQETQYF; D: .; J: TRBJ2-5; V: TRBV29-1; size: .
DNA: TGTGCCTGGAGTGTACAGGGTATCGGCTATGGCTACACCTTC; CDR3: CAWSVQGIGYGYTF; D: .; J: TRBJ1-2; V: TRBV30; size: .
DNA: TGTGCCAGCAGGGCTGCGACAGGTCCCGCCTACGAGCAGTACTTC; CDR3: CASRAATGPAYEQYF; D: .; J: TRBJ2-7; V: TRBV28; size: .
DNA: TGTGCCAGCAGCCCCAGGAATGGCGGGAGGGTCACAGATACGCAGTATTTT; CDR3: CASSPRNGGRVTDTQYF; D: TRBD2; J: TRBJ2-3; V: TRBV11-2; size: .
DNA: TGCGCCAGCAGCGCCGGAGGCACCTACAATGAGCAGTTCTTC; CDR3: CASSAGGTYNEQFF; D: .; J: TRBJ2-1; V: TRBV5-1; size: .
DNA: TGTGCCATAGGGTCACAAGAGACCCAGTACTTC; CDR3: CAIGSQETQYF; D: .; J: TRBJ2-5; V: TRBV28; size: .
DNA: TGCGCCAGCAGCTTGGGACAGGGGGGCTCCTACAATGAGCAGTTCTTC; CDR3: CASSLGQGGSYNEQFF; D: TRBD1; J: TRBJ2-1; V: TRBV5-1; size: .
DNA: TGTGCCAGCAGCCCCTCCCGGGGGCAAGAGACCCAGTACTTC; CDR3: CASSPSRGQETQYF; D: .; J: TRBJ2-5; V: TRBV7-9; size: .
DNA: TGTGCCAGCAGCCGGCCTCGCGCGGGAGTTGGGGAGACCCAGTACTTC; CDR3: CASSRPRAGVGETQYF; D: TRBD2; J: TRBJ2-5; V: TRBV5-6; size: once
DNA: TGTGCCAGCAGCTTAGCGGGAGTCAATGAGCAGTTCTTC; CDR3: CASSLAGVNEQFF; D: .; J: TRBJ2-1; V: TRBV7-2; size: .
DNA: TGTGCCAGTAGTATGCGGGTTTACTCCTACGAGCAGTACTTC; CDR3: CASSMRVYSYEQYF; D: .; J: TRBJ2-7; V: TRBV19; size: .
DNA: TGTGCCAGCAGCTTACAGGGAGGGTATCAGCCCCAGCATTTT; CDR3: CASSLQGGYQPQHF; D: .; J: TRBJ1-5; V: TRBV7-2; size: .
DNA: TGTGCCAGCAGCTTCCGAGGGACATTCCCCTACGAGCAGTACTTC; CDR3: CASSFRGTFPYEQYF; D: .; J: TRBJ2-7; V: TRBV11-2; size: .
DNA: TGTGCCAGCAGCCTCATTGGGACAGCGTCCTACGAGCAGTACTTC; CDR3: CASSLIGTASYEQYF; D: TRBD1; J: TRBJ2-7; V: TRBV5-6; size: .
DNA: TGTGCCTGGATGACTAGCGGCACAGATACGCAGTATTTT; CDR3: CAWMTSGTDTQYF; D: TRBD2; J: TRBJ2-3; V: TRBV30; size: .
DNA: TGTGCCAGCTCACCCCTCACCAGCGGGATAAGGGAGCTGTTTTTT; CDR3: CASSPLTSGIRELFF; D: TRBD2; J: TRBJ2-2; V: TRBV18; size: .
DNA: TGCGCCAGCAGCCAAGATCCGGTGGGCACAGATACGCAGTATTTT; CDR3: CASSQDPVGTDTQYF; D: .; J: TRBJ2-3; V: TRBV4-3; size: .
DNA: TGTGCCAGCAGCAGGACGGGGTCCTACGAGCAGTACTTC; CDR3: CASSRTGSYEQYF; D: .; J: TRBJ2-7; V: TRBV6-6; size: .
DNA: TGTGCCACCACCCCCGGGCGGGAGGGCACCGGAGCCACAGATACGCAGTATTTT; CDR3: CATTPGREGTGATDTQYF; D: TRBD2; J: TRBJ2-3; V: TRBV27; size: .
DNA: TGTGCCAGTGGTAGGGCGGGAGGCTCCTACAATGAGCAGTTCTTC; CDR3: CASGRAGGSYNEQFF; D: TRBD2; J: TRBJ2-1; V: TRBV7-8; size: .
DNA: TGTGCCAGCGGGGGACAGGGTACTGAAGCTTTCTTT; CDR3: CASGGQGTEAFF; D: TRBD1; J: TRBJ1-1; V: TRBV28; size: .
DNA: TGTGCCAGCAGCAAAGCCGCTAGAGACACCGGGGAGCTGTTTTTT; CDR3: CASSKAARDTGELFF; D: .; J: TRBJ2-2; V: TRBV21-1; size: .
DNA: TGTGCCATCAGTGCCCCTCCAGGGACAGGGCCCTACGAGCAGTACTTC; CDR3: CAISAPPGTGPYEQYF; D: TRBD1; J: TRBJ2-7; V: TRBV10-3; size: .
DNA: TGTGCCAGCAGCAAAAGCGGGACATCCTCAGGGACGCAGTATTTT; CDR3: CASSKSGTSSGTQYF; D: .; J: TRBJ2-3; V: TRBV7-3; size: .
DNA: TGTGCTAGCGGACAGGGGGCTGGAAAACTGTTTTTT; CDR3: CASGQGAGKLFF; D: TRBD1; J: TRBJ1-4; V: TRBV28; size: .
DNA: TGTGCCTGGAAGACAGCCAAAACAGATACGCAGTATTTT; CDR3: CAWKTAKTDTQYF; D: .; J: TRBJ2-3; V: TRBV30; size: once
DNA: TGCGCCAGCAGCGCTAACACCGAGAACACTGAAGCTTTCTTT; CDR3: CASSANTENTEAFF; D: .; J: TRBJ1-1; V: TRBV5-1; size: once
DNA: TGCGCCAGCAGCTTAGGACAGGGAATGAACACTGAAGCTTTCTTT; CDR3: CASSLGQGMNTEAFF; D: TRBD1; J: TRBJ1-1; V: TRBV5-1; size: once
DNA: TGTGCCAGCAGCCACGCGGGCAGTCCAGTTCTGGGGGACACTGAAGCTTTCTTT; CDR3: CASSHAGSPVLGDTEAFF; D: .; J: TRBJ1-1; V: TRBV7-3; size: .
DNA: TGCGCCAGCAGAAATAGCGGGTCCTACAATGAGCAGTTCTTC; CDR3: CASRNSGSYNEQFF; D: TRBD2; J: TRBJ2-1; V: TRBV5-1; size: .
DNA: TGTGCCAGCAGCTTGGACAGCAAGTACTTC; CDR3: CASSLDSKYF; D: .; J: TRBJ2-7; V: TRBV5-6; size: .
DNA: TGTGCCAGCAGCTTAGAGTATGAAGGGATCAGGCAGTACTTC; CDR3: CASSLEYEGIRQYF; D: .; J: TRBJ2-7; V: TRBV11-2; size: .